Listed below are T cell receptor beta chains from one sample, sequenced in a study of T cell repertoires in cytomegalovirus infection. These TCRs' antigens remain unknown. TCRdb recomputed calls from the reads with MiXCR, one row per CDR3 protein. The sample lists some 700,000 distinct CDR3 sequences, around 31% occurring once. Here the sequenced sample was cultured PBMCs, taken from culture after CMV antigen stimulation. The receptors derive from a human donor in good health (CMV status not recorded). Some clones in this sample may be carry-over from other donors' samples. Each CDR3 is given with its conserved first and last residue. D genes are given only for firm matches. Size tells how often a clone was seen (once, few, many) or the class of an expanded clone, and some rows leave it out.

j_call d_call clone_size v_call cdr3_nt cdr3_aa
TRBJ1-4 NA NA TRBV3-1 TGTGCCAGCAGCCAGGGGACTCTCAATGAAAAACTGTTTTTT CASSQGTLNEKLFF
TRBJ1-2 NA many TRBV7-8 TGTGCCAGCAGCTTAGTACAGGAGCCCCATGGCTACACCTTC CASSLVQEPHGYTF
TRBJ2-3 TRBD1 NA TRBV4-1 TGCGCCAGCAGCCAACCGGGACAGGATACGCAGTATTTT CASSQPGQDTQYF
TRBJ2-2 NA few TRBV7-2 TGTGCCAGCAGCTTAGCTAGTTTGACCGGGGAGCTGTTTTTT CASSLASLTGELFF
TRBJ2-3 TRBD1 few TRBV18 TGTGCCAGCTCAAGATTACAGGGGGCGGGCACAGATACGCAGTATTTT CASSRLQGAGTDTQYF
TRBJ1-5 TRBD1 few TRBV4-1 TGCGCCAGCAGCCAGGAAGGGACAGGGAGTCAGCCCCAGCATTTT CASSQEGTGSQPQHF
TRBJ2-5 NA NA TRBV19 TGTGCCAGTAGTATAGGATCCGGGGGAGAGACCCAGTACTTC CASSIGSGGETQYF
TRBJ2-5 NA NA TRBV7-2 TGTGCCAGCAGGGACCAAGAGACCCAGTACTTC CASRDQETQYF
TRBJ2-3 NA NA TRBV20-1 TGCAGTGCTAGAGGGGCCATTGGCGGCACAGATACGCAGTATTTT CSARGAIGGTDTQYF
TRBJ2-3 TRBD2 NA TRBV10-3 TGTGCCATCAGTGTTGCTAGCGGATCCACAGATACGCAGTATTTT CAISVASGSTDTQYF
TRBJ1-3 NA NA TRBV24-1 TGTGCCACCAGTGATCCGCGACAGGCTACTGGAAACACCATATATTTT CATSDPRQATGNTIYF
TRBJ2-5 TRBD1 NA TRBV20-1 TGCAGTGCCAGACAGGGTGCGGGGACCCAGTACTTC CSARQGAGTQYF
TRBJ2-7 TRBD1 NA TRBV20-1 TGCAGTGCTATGCTCGACAGGGCGTACGAGCAGTACTTC CSAMLDRAYEQYF
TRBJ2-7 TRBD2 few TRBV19 TGTGCCAGTAGTTTTAAGCGGGAGGGTCCTTACGAGCAGTACTTC CASSFKREGPYEQYF
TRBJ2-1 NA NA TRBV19 TGTGCCAGTAGTATCTCGGCGACCTCCTACAATGAGCAGTTCTTC CASSISATSYNEQFF
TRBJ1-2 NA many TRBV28 TGTGCCAGCAGTTTGGAAGCGGGCCCTAGGGGCTACACCTTC CASSLEAGPRGYTF
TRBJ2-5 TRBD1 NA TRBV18 TGTGCCAGCTCAATCCGGGACAGGGTAGGAGAGACCCAGTACTTC CASSIRDRVGETQYF
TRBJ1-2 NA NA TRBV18 TGTGCCAGCTCAAAGCGACGGGATGGCTACACCTTC CASSKRRDGYTF
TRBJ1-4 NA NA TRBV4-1 TGCGCCAGCAGCCAAGTAGGGGGTGCGGAAAAACTGTTTTTT CASSQVGGAEKLFF
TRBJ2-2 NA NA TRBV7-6 TGTGCCAGCAGCCGGGAGAGTGAAGGGGAGCTGTTTTTT CASSRESEGELFF
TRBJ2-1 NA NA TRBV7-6 TGTGCCAGCAGCATGAGAGAAAATGAGCAGTTCTTC CASSMRENEQFF
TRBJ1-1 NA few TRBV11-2 TGTGCCAGCAGCCCGAGACCTTTACGGAACACTGAAGCTTTCTTT CASSPRPLRNTEAFF
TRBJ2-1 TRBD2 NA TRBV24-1 TGTGCCACCAGTGATAGGAGGTCTAGCGGGGGGGCTGAGCAGTTCTTC CATSDRRSSGGAEQFF
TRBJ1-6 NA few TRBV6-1 TGTGCCAGCAGTGAAAGACGGATTTATAATTCACCCCTCCACTTT CASSERRIYNSPLHF
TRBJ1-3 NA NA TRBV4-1 TGCGCCAGCAGCCAGGGACATGGAAACACCATATATTTT CASSQGHGNTIYF
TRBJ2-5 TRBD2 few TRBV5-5 TGTGCCAGCAGCTACGGACTAGCGGGACCCCAGGAGACCCAGTACTTC CASSYGLAGPQETQYF
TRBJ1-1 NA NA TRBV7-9 TGTGCCAGCAGCTTTAGGGGTGACCCTTTGAACACTGAAGCTTTCTTT CASSFRGDPLNTEAFF
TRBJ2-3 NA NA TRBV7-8 TGTGCCAGCACTATTCTCCCCCTAAGAACGGGTACCACAGATACGCAGTATTTT CASTILPLRTGTTDTQYF
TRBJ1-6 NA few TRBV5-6 TGTGCCAGCAGCCCATCAGAGAATTCACCCCTCCACTTT CASSPSENSPLHF